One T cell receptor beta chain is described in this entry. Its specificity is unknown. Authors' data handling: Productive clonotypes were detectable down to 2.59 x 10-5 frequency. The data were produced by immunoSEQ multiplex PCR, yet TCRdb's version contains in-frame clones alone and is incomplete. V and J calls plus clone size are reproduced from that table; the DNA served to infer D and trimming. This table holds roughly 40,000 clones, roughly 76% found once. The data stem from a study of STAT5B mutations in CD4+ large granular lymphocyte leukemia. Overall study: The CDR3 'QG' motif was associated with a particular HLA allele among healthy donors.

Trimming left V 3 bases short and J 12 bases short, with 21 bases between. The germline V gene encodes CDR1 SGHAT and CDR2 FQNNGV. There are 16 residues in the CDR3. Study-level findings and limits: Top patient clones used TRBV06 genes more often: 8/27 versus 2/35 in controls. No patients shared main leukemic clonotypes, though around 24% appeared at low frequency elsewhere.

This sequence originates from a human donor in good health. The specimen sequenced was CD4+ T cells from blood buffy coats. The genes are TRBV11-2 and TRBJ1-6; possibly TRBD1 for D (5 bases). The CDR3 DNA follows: TGTGCCAGCAGCTTTACCGGGACTGACCCTGGGAGACCCCTCCACTTT. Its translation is CASSFTGTDPGRPLHF.